The rows below give T cell receptor beta chains drawn from one sample of a study of identical twins. One entry per CDR3 protein, called by TCRdb with MiXCR from the 5' RACE reads. This sample yields under 900,000 distinct CDR3 sequences, of which about 12% are seen a single time; around 1.6% belongs to the top ten. This sample also appeared in a second study, on yellow fever vaccine responses in identical twins.

Sequenced material: PBMCs. These TCRs come from a young woman in good health. Both conserved end residues are part of each CDR3. The order of the fields is D gene, clone size, J gene, V gene, CDR3 DNA, CDR3 protein. The D gene is left open where the match is weak. Expanded clones are given a class, and other clones once, few, many or no size at all.

TRBD1,few,TRBJ2-4,TRBV19,TGTGCCAGTAGTATAGATGACAGGGGGCTAGGACTAGCCAAAAACATTCAGTACTTC,CASSIDDRGLGLAKNIQYF
TRBD1,many,TRBJ1-2,TRBV11-1,TGTGCCAGCAGTACCCGAGAACCGGGACAGGTCGTCGGCTATGGCTACACCTTC,CASSTREPGQVVGYGYTF
-,-,TRBJ2-7,TRBV6-1,TGTGCCAGCAGACTCACAGCTACTGACTCCTACGAGCAGTACTTC,CASRLTATDSYEQYF
-,-,TRBJ2-2,TRBV7-8,TGTGCCAGTACACTACAGCACACCGGGGAGCTGTTTTTT,CASTLQHTGELFF
-,many,TRBJ2-3,TRBV12-3/TRBV12-4,TGTGCCAGCAGTCCTACCTTGAGGGCCGCAGATACGCAGTATTTT,CASSPTLRAADTQYF
-,-,TRBJ2-1,TRBV3-1,TGTGCCTGCTGTAAAACTAGTAGATCCTACAATGAGCAGTTCTTC,CACCKTSRSYNEQFF
-,few,TRBJ2-2,TRBV25-1,TGTGCCAGCAGTGGGAATTGGAGGCCCGGGGAGCTGTTTTTT,CASSGNWRPGELFF
-,-,TRBJ2-3,TRBV5-6,TGTGCCAGCAGCTTCGATATGGGAAGGAGCACAGATACGCAGTATTTT,CASSFDMGRSTDTQYF
-,many,TRBJ1-6,TRBV7-9,TGTGCCAGCAGCCGAGGCGTGGAGGGGCATTCACCCCTCCACTTT,CASSRGVEGHSPLHF
TRBD2,-,TRBJ2-2,TRBV7-2,TGTGCCAGCAGCTTAGCGTTAGGACTAGCGGGAGGGCCTATGGCCGGGGAGCTGTTTTTT,CASSLALGLAGGPMAGELFF
TRBD1,-,TRBJ2-3,TRBV29-1,TGCAGCGCTAACAGGGGAGGCACAGATACGCAGTATTTT,CSANRGGTDTQYF
-,few,TRBJ2-3,TRBV3-1,TGTGCCAGCAGCCAATCCCGGGCCCGGCAGGGGAGCACAGATACGCAGTATTTT,CASSQSRARQGSTDTQYF
-,few,TRBJ2-1,TRBV7-9,TGTGCCAGCAGCAACGTCGGCGGGGCAATTTCGTACAATGAGCAGTTCTTC,CASSNVGGAISYNEQFF
-,-,TRBJ1-2,TRBV7-9,TGTGCCAGCAGCATTACAGGACGGGGCTACACCTTC,CASSITGRGYTF
TRBD1,-,TRBJ1-5,TRBV2,TGTGCCAGCAGGACGGACAGGGGGATCAATCAGCCCCAGCATTTT,CASRTDRGINQPQHF
TRBD2,few,TRBJ2-7,TRBV9,TGTGCCAGCAGCCCCGGGGGACAAGCGGGAGGCGAGCAGTACTTC,CASSPGGQAGGEQYF
-,few,TRBJ1-6,TRBV7-9,TGTGCCAGCAGCGGGGCAGGCCCTAATTCACCCCTCCACTTT,CASSGAGPNSPLHF
TRBD1,-,TRBJ1-2,TRBV20-1,TGCAGTGCTCTAGAGGAGACAGGGCCGATCTATGGCTACACCTTC,CSALEETGPIYGYTF
-,-,TRBJ2-1,TRBV5-1,TGCGCCAGCAGCTTGTCAGGGGTCTCCAATGAGCAGTTCTTC,CASSLSGVSNEQFF
-,many,TRBJ2-7,TRBV5-1,TGCGCCAGCAGCTCCTCGGGTCTGCAGTACTTC,CASSSSGLQYF
TRBD2,few,TRBJ2-1,TRBV10-3,TGTGCCATCACCGATTTGGGACTAGCGGGAGGTGAGCAGTTCTTC,CAITDLGLAGGEQFF
TRBD1,-,TRBJ2-6,TRBV6-1,TGTGCCAGCAGTGAAGCGACAGGGGCGGCCAACGTCCTGACTTTC,CASSEATGAANVLTF
TRBD2,few,TRBJ2-5,TRBV7-8,TGTGCCAGCAGCCCCGGGACTAGCGGAAAAACCCAAGAGACCCAGTACTTC,CASSPGTSGKTQETQYF
TRBD1,-,TRBJ2-1,TRBV18,TGTGCCAGCTCGCCCCCGGGACAGGCCTACAATGAGCAGTTCTTC,CASSPPGQAYNEQFF
-,-,TRBJ2-5,TRBV7-6,TGTGCCAGCAGCTTAGGGGTCGTTGAGACCCAGTACTTC,CASSLGVVETQYF
TRBD2,-,TRBJ2-1,TRBV20-1,TGCAGTGCTAGAGTGGGGACTAGCGGATACGATGAGCAGTTCTTC,CSARVGTSGYDEQFF
-,-,TRBJ1-5,TRBV24-1,TGTGCCACCAGTGAAGGCGGTATGGGCAGGGACGACCAGCATTTT,CATSEGGMGRDDQHF
TRBD1,-,TRBJ1-1,TRBV20-1,TGCAGTGCTAGAGATACGGACAGGAGCCCGAACACTGAAGCTTTCTTT,CSARDTDRSPNTEAFF
-,-,TRBJ1-5,TRBV5-1,TGCGCCAGCAGCGCGGACGGAAGCAACAATCAGCCCCAGCATTTT,CASSADGSNNQPQHF
TRBD2,few,TRBJ2-5,TRBV20-1,TGCAGTGCTAGATTATCCGGACTAGCGTACCAAGAGACCCAGTACTTC,CSARLSGLAYQETQYF
-,few,TRBJ2-1,TRBV20-1,TGCAGTGCTAGACCAGGGGGCGGGGGCTTATATGAGCAGTTCTTC,CSARPGGGGLYEQFF
-,-,TRBJ2-3,TRBV3-1,TGTGCCAGCAGCCAGGGAGGTTCCCACCGCACAGATACGCAGTATTTT,CASSQGGSHRTDTQYF
-,-,TRBJ2-3,TRBV7-2,TGTGCCAGCAGCTTCATTCGGGGAGATCAGACAGATACGCAGTATTTT,CASSFIRGDQTDTQYF
TRBD1,-,TRBJ1-4,TRBV27,TGTGCCAGCAAAGGACAGGCCAATGAAAAACTGTTTTTT,CASKGQANEKLFF
TRBD1,many,TRBJ1-5,TRBV5-1,TGCGCCAGCAGCTTACGATCCGGGACAGTTCAACCCCATCAGCCCCAGCATTTT,CASSLRSGTVQPHQPQHF
-,-,TRBJ2-1,TRBV5-1,TGCCCCAGCAGCTTGGAGTCTGTAGGAGGGTACAATGAGCAGTTCTTC,CPSSLESVGGYNEQFF
-,few,TRBJ1-2,TRBV20-1,TGCAGTGCGGGGAGGGACGGGGGACAATATGGCTACACCTTC,CSAGRDGGQYGYTF
-,few,TRBJ2-5,TRBV7-8,TGTGCCAGCAGCCTCGACCCGGGGGCCCAAGAGACCCAGTACTTC,CASSLDPGAQETQYF
TRBD2,few,TRBJ2-1,TRBV3-1,TGTGCCAGCAGCCTACTAGCGGGAAAAAGGAATGAGCAGTTCTTC,CASSLLAGKRNEQFF
TRBD1,-,TRBJ2-5,TRBV2,TGTGCCAGCACCCAGGGGGCTTACCAAGAGACCCAGTACTTC,CASTQGAYQETQYF
TRBD2,-,TRBJ2-3,TRBV12-3/TRBV12-4,TGTGCCAGCAGTTTTGCAGGACTAGCGGGGCCAGATACTCAGTATTTT,CASSFAGLAGPDTQYF
TRBD1,-,TRBJ2-5,TRBV12-3/TRBV12-4,TGTGCCAGCACTCGTTTCCCAGGGGGCCAGTACTTC,CASTRFPGGQYF
TRBD2,few,TRBJ2-5,TRBV12-3/TRBV12-4,TGTGCCAGCACTTCAGCGGGACTAGGGGCTTTGCCATGGGAGACCCAGTACTTC,CASTSAGLGALPWETQYF
-,few,TRBJ2-5,TRBV9,TGTGCCAGCAGCGTAGAAAACGCGGCCAGCCGAGGGCGGGAGACCCAGTACTTC,CASSVENAASRGRETQYF
TRBD1,few,TRBJ1-1,TRBV15,TGTGCCACCAGCAGAGACAGGGGGCGAAAAAGGAACACTGAAGCTTTCTTT,CATSRDRGRKRNTEAFF
-,-,TRBJ1-1,TRBV20-1,TGCAGTGCTAAACGAGGGTCCGGTGGAACTGAAGCTTTCTTT,CSAKRGSGGTEAFF
-,-,TRBJ1-5,TRBV20-1,TGCAGTGCTCTCAGCTACGAGCGGAATCAGCCCCAGCATTTT,CSALSYERNQPQHF
-,-,TRBJ2-1,TRBV4-1,TGCGCCAGCAGCCGGGGAGACAGATACAATGAGCAGTTCTTC,CASSRGDRYNEQFF
-,-,TRBJ1-4,TRBV18,TGTGCCAGCTCACCTCGGAACCTGTTGCAGGGAACAACTAATGAAAAACTGTTTTTT,CASSPRNLLQGTTNEKLFF
-,-,TRBJ1-2,TRBV27,TGTGCCAGCATGCAGACGGGGGGAGTCAACTATGGCTACACCTTC,CASMQTGGVNYGYTF
-,-,TRBJ2-5,TRBV6-2/TRBV6-3,TGTGCCAGCACGCGACTGACTCAAGAGACCCAGTACTTC,CASTRLTQETQYF